This TCR beta chain emerged from a study of cytomegalovirus exposure and HLA in healthy donors. This clone was seen a few times. What it recognizes is unknown. Study outcomes and limitations: Whilst most TCR sequences proved rare, a subset of public TCRs occurred across many donors. For most TCR beta V segments, an earlier analysis put the productive rate at about 90% or about 30% of the time.

PCR employed 60 Vbeta and 13 Jbeta primers. Only in-frame clones appear in the TCRdb table, and some are missing; sequencing was by immunoSEQ multiplex PCR. Of 150,000 or so clones in the sample, approximately 74% are singletons; the top ten hold roughly 7%. Specimen: PBMCs. The receptor comes from a male donor in good health and CMV-seronegative.

CDR3 protein: CASSAELRQASPLHF. The CDR3 DNA reads as TGTGCCAGCAGCGCAGAGCTGAGACAGGCATCACCCCTCCACTTT. J is TRBJ1-6 and V is TRBV6-6, with D possibly matching TRBD1 (6 bases). The germline gives CDR1 MNHNY, CDR2 SVGAGI (reference sequence). The CDR3 length is 15 residues. V lost 6 bases and J 10 bases, leaving 19 bases between the germline ends.